This record concerns one TCR beta chain sequence. Its antigen is currently unknown. This record belongs to a study of T cell responses to AZD1222 COVID-19 vaccine. Study-wide points: Females made up more of the donors, who were largely white British, and clonal diversity may have come out too low. Spike was spanned by vaccine-associated CD4 TCRs, which were dominant at 160-218 and 743-854. Nearly half of spike-specific TCRs reportedly target unmutated variant regions.

Here immunoSEQ multiplex PCR was the method, and the copy in TCRdb shows in-frame clones only, minus some. The table records roughly 120,000 clones, more than 80% of them present only once. The CDR3 consists of 12 residues. Germline V gene data show CDR1 as GTSNPN and CDR2 as SVGIG (reference sequence). V shed 8 bases and J 8 bases; nucleotides not matched to a gene: 9. The TCR sequence derives from an adult who received the MenACWY meningococcal vaccine as a control. V is TRBV30 and J is TRBJ2-4; the match to TRBD2 covers 7 bases. Sequenced here: peripheral blood, sampled 28 days after the second dose of the MenACWY control vaccine. The CDR3 bases are TGTGCCGGGCGGGAGTCCCACGACATTCAGTACTTC. This codes for CAGRESHDIQYF.